These 20 T cell receptor beta chains came from one sample sequenced in a study of blood T cells in healthy people across ages. A sample-barcoded 5' primer and a J-beta primer mix were used in a second PCR of about 7 to 12 cycles. A single record per CDR3 protein comes from TCRdb applying MiXCR to the 5' RACE reads. Among 1.5 million to 2 million distinct CDR3 sequences listed, 28% were seen once. The sequencing sample was made of blood. Source of these receptors: a woman in her thirties in good health.

A remark on this clonotype: This may be a read error, as it is one base from a much larger clone. CDR3 sequence reads: CASRAGTAFNEQYF. Here the CDR3 DNA reads TGCGCCAGCAGAGCCGGGACTGCCTTCAACGAGCAGTACTTC. This chain joins TRBV10-1 and TRBJ2-7, with a possible D match to TRBD2 (6 bases). Per germline, CDR1 WNHNN and CDR2 SYGVQD (reference sequence). Trimming took 6 bases from V and 5 from J, leaving 17 bases between them. This CDR3 has 14 residues.

This clonotype was recorded a few times. The V and J genes are TRBV7-9 and TRBJ2-4, with TRBD2 as a possible D gene (6 bases). Trimming stripped 5 bases from V and 1 base from J, with 15 bases between. The CDR3 runs 16 residues. Germline V gene data show CDR1 as SEHNR and CDR2 as FQNEAQ (reference sequence). CDR3 protein: CASSKQLAYAKNIQYF. CDR3 in DNA: TGTGCCAGCAGCAAACAACTAGCTTACGCCAAAAACATTCAGTACTTC.

On this clonotype: Its ends do not fully match the called genes, so a read error is possible. This chain joins TRBV29-1 and TRBJ2-3, with 7 bases fitting TRBD2. Germline V gives CDR1 SQVTM, CDR2 ANQGSEA. This CDR3 has 15 amino acids. CDR3 DNA: TGCAGCGTCGAAGCCCCCGGGGGGATAGGGGATACGCAGTATTTT. Amino acids: CSVEAPGGIGDTQYF.

This clonotype showed up just a few times. One junction end does not reproduce the germline sequence, and a read error may be involved. CDR3 region: CASSLGGTGANVRTF. CDR3 bases: TGCGCCAGCAGCTTAGGGGGAACTGGGGCCAACGTCCGGACTTTC. The V and J genes are TRBV5-1 and TRBJ2-6, with D possibly TRBD1 on 6 matching bases. Germline values: CDR1 SGHRS, CDR2 YFSETQ. The length of the CDR3 is 15 residues.

This clonotype was observed at least ten times. This chain joins TRBV20-1 and TRBJ1-2; tentative D call: TRBD1 (5 bases). V gave up 1 base and J gave up 1 base, with 16 bases separating them. The germline V gene encodes CDR1 DFQATT and CDR2 SNEGSKA (reference sequence). This CDR3 spans 16 amino acids. CDR3 protein: CSARGPTGGRNYGYTF. The CDR3, as DNA: TGCAGTGCTAGAGGACCAACGGGGGGACGTAACTATGGCTACACCTTC.

This clonotype was observed a single time. Just one base apart from a much larger clone, this may be a read error. CDR3 bases: TGCGCCAGCAGCTTGGACGGGTTGGACCGGGAGCAGTTCTTC. Translated, it gives CASSLDGLDREQFF. The chain links TRBV5-1 to TRBJ2-1, with D uncertain. CDR3 length: 14 residues. Germline assignment: CDR1 SGHRS and CDR2 YFSETQ. V dropped 0 bases and J dropped 10 bases, with 14 bases sitting between them.

This chain connects TRBV10-3 to TRBJ1-1; 8 bases are a match to TRBD1. Germline V gene sequence: CDR1 ENHRY, CDR2 SYGVKD. The CDR3 covers 15 residues. The V segment lost 0 bases and the J segment 1 base; nucleotides outside the gene matches: 1. CDR3 amino acids: CAISESGQGNTEAFF. The CDR3 bases are TGTGCCATCAGTGAGTCCGGACAGGGGAACACTGAAGCTTTCTTT.

This clonotype was seen only a few times. The chain is built from TRBV9 and TRBJ2-1; unclear D gene. Trimming removed 0 bases from V and 6 bases from J, with 13 bases in between. This CDR3 is 15 amino acids long. Per germline, CDR1 SGDLS and CDR2 YYNGEE. The CDR3 DNA reads as TGTGCCAGCAGCGTAGTAACCCGCTCGGGCAATGAGCAGTTCTTC. It specifies CASSVVTRSGNEQFF.

Comments on this clonotype: A much bigger clone sits one base away, suggesting this may be a read error. V is TRBV5-1 and J is TRBJ2-7, with a weak D call TRBD1 (6 bases). Germline assignment: CDR1 SGHRS and CDR2 YFSETQ. CDR3 size: 14 residues. The CDR3 nucleotides read TGCGCCGGCAGCTTAGGACAGCTTGGCGCCGAGCAGTACTTC. Translation gives CAGSLGQLGAEQYF.

The table lists this clonotype with a few counts. The chain recombines TRBV14 with TRBJ2-5, with D unclear. Germline CDR1 reads SGHDN; CDR2 reads FVKESK. Trimming took off 0 bases at V and 1 base at J, with 12 bases between the two ends. There are 16 residues in the CDR3. The CDR3 reads CASSQDLQAFQETQYF. CDR3 DNA: TGTGCCAGCAGCCAAGATCTTCAGGCCTTCCAAGAGACCCAGTACTTC.

This clonotype was counted between two and nine times. The rearrangement uses TRBV20-1 and TRBJ1-2, with 10 bases matching TRBD1. This CDR3 has 13 amino acids. The J segment lost 7 bases and the V segment lost 4 bases, leaving 6 bases of the junction unmatched. Germline-derived CDR1 and CDR2 are DFQATT and SNEGSKA (reference sequence). As DNA, the CDR3 is TGCAGTGCTATGCCGGGACAGGGGTTTGGCTACACCTTC. Protein: CSAMPGQGFGYTF.

The gene calls are TRBV20-1 and TRBJ2-1; tentatively, D is TRBD1 or TRBD2 (5 bases each). CDR3 size: 14 residues. Trimming took off 2 bases at V and 5 bases at J, with 13 bases between the two ends. The germline gives CDR1 DFQATT, CDR2 SNEGSKA (reference sequence). The CDR3: CSARHPGPNNEQFF. CDR3 sequence (DNA): TGCAGTGCTAGACACCCGGGGCCAAACAATGAGCAGTTCTTC.

This clonotype appeared a few times. The rearrangement links TRBV10-3 to TRBJ1-2; the D gene is possibly TRBD1 (6 bases). V was shortened by 0 bases and J by 4 bases, with 9 bases between the two germline ends. Germline V gene lookup returns CDR1 ENHRY and CDR2 SYGVKD. The CDR3 loop spans 14 amino acids. CDR3 in amino acids: CAISESDRSYGYTF. CDR3 nucleotide sequence: TGTGCCATCAGTGAGTCAGACAGGTCCTATGGCTACACCTTC.

This sequence joins TRBV12-3 or TRBV12-4 and TRBJ2-3; perhaps TRBD1 as D (6 bases). V shed 5 bases and J shed 1 base, with 19 bases lying between them. There are 17 residues in the CDR3. CDR3 coding DNA: TGTGCCAGCAGTCCCGGGACATGGTTTTCGGGCACAGATACGCAGTATTTT. It specifies CASSPGTWFSGTDTQYF.

The gene calls are TRBV12-3 or TRBV12-4 and TRBJ2-1; TRBD2 matches 10 bases. V lost 6 bases to trimming and J lost 8 bases; unmatched junction nucleotides: 13. There are 16 residues in the CDR3. CDR3 amino acids: CASSRPSGRGGDEQFF. CDR3 in DNA: TGTGCCAGCAGCAGACCCAGCGGGAGGGGTGGGGATGAGCAGTTCTTC.

CDR3 DNA: TGTGCCAGCAGCACAGGGGGCCCTAATGAAAAACTGTTTTTT. Translating it yields CASSTGGPNEKLFF. The chain combines TRBV28 with TRBJ1-4, with 9 bases lining up with TRBD1. In germline, CDR1 is MDHEN, CDR2 SYDVKM. V lost 6 bases to trimming and J lost 3 bases; unmatched junction nucleotides: 2. CDR3 length: 14 residues.

This clonotype was recorded a few times. The chain joins TRBV6-6 to TRBJ1-1; tentatively, D is TRBD1 (5 bases). The CDR3 has 16 amino acids. Trimming took 8 bases from V and 4 from J, leaving 23 bases between them. Germline lookup yields CDR1 MNHNY and CDR2 SVGAGI (reference sequence). In nucleotides, the CDR3 is TGTGCCAGCGGATTCGGGGTTCAGGGAGGTGCCACTGAAGCTTTCTTT. Its protein product is CASGFGVQGGATEAFF.

In regard to this clonotype: At one end, the junction sequence differs from germline, possibly due to a read error. The rearrangement uses TRBV5-1 and TRBJ1-2; D is undetermined. CDR3 length equals 13 residues. Germline CDR1 SGHRS, CDR2 YFSETQ. The CDR3 nucleotides read TGCGCCAGCAGCTCTGGACGGGCTTATGGCTGCACCTTC. Protein: CASSSGRAYGCTF.

This clonotype came up once. The V and J genes are TRBV6-1 and TRBJ2-3; TRBD2 matches at 13 bases. J was trimmed by 5 bases and V by 3 bases; bases with no gene match: 8. Germline-derived CDR1 and CDR2 are MNHNS and SASEGT. The CDR3 has 17 amino acids. DNA for the CDR3: TGTGCCAGCAGTGATAGGACTAGCGGGAGTTTCAAAGATACGCAGTATTTT. Its protein is CASSDRTSGSFKDTQYF.

The chain carries TRBV7-2 and TRBJ2-3; D gene uncertain. The germline V gene encodes CDR1 SGHTA and CDR2 FQGNSA. The CDR3 length is 14 residues. The germline V and J ends were trimmed by 5 bases and 2 bases, with 11 bases remaining between them. CDR3 DNA sequence: TGTGCCAGCAGCCGACGACGGAACACAGATACGCAGTATTTT. Protein: CASSRRRNTDTQYF.